These 4 T cell receptor beta chains came from one sample sequenced in a study of CD8+ T cells in alopecia areata. Treatment noted: oral pan-JAK inhibitor, 5-10 mg twice daily. Extracted RNA was reverse transcribed into cDNA, the sequencing template. The repertoire was sequenced with immunoSEQ multiplex PCR; TCRdb's copy has only in-frame clones and lacks some. The sample has over 120,000 clones; about 59% are singletons. This specimen was CD8+ T cells sorted from blood, taken at week 4, from a patient treated with tofacitinib. These receptors came from a human donor with alopecia areata.

This chain joins TRBV27 and TRBJ2-5, with D unclear. This CDR3 spans 13 amino acids. The germline V gene has CDR1 MNHEY and CDR2 SMNVEV (reference sequence). V lost 4 bases and J 4 bases, leaving 10 bases between the germline ends. The CDR3 DNA is TGTGCCAGCAGTTCCCTCGGGTCAGAGACCCAGTACTTC. Translated: CASSSLGSETQYF.

The rearrangement uses TRBV2 and TRBJ2-1; D is tentatively TRBD1 or TRBD2 (5 bases each). CDR3 length: 14 amino acids. Germline CDR1 and CDR2: SNHLY and FYNNEI. Trimming took off 9 bases at V and 4 bases at J, with 16 bases between the two ends. This CDR3 reads CARQGRDEYNEQFF. In DNA form, the CDR3 reads TGTGCCAGGCAGGGCAGGGACGAATACAATGAGCAGTTCTTC.

The chain uses TRBV2 and TRBJ2-1; D is unclear. This CDR3 is built from 11 residues. CDR1 is SNHLY, CDR2 FYNNEI, per germline. Between the trimmed V and J ends, which lost 7 bases and 7 bases, there was a span of 8 bases. This chain's CDR3 is CASILGNEQFF. CDR3 DNA sequence: TGTGCCAGCATCCTTGGGAATGAGCAGTTCTTC.

A word on this clone: At one boundary the junction diverges from the germline segment, which might be a read error. This chain uses TRBV7-7 with TRBJ2-2, with TRBD2 matching 11 bases. There are 15 residues in the CDR3. Germline CDR1 reads SSHAT; CDR2 reads FNYEAQ (reference sequence). For the CDR3, the DNA is TGTGCTAGCAGCGCAACTAGCGGGGGAACCGGGGAGCTGTTTTTT. Translated: CASSATSGGTGELFF. Together with reference TRBV7-7 and TRBJ2-2, the CDR3 gives the full variable domain: GAGVSQSPRYKVTKRGQDVTLRCDPISSHATLYWYQQALGQGPEFLTYFNYEAQPDKSGLPSDRFSAERPEGSISTLTIQRTEQRDSAMYRCASSATSGGTGELFFGEGSRLTVL.